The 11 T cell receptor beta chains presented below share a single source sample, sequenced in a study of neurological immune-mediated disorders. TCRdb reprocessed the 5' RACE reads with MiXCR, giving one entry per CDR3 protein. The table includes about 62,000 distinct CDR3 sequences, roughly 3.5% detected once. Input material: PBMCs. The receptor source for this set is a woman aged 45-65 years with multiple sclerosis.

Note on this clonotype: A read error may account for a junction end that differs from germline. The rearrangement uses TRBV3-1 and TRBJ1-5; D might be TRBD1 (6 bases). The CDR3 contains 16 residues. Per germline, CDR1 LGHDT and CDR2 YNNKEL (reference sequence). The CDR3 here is CASSQGPGQVNQPQNF. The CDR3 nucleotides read TGTGCCAGCAGCCAAGGACCGGGACAAGTCAATCAGCCCCAGAATTTT.

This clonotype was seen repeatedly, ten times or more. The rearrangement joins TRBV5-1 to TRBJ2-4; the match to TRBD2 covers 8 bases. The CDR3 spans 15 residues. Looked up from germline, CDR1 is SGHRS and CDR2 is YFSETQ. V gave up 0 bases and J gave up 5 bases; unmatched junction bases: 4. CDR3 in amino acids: CASSLDPGRENIQYF. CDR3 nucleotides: TGCGCCAGCAGCTTGGATCCCGGGAGGGAAAACATTCAGTACTTC.

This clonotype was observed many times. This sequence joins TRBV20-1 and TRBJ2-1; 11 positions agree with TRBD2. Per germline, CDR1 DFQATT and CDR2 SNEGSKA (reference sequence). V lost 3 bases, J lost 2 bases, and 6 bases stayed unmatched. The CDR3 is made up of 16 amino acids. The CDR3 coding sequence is TGCAGTGCTAGCAGATATAGCGGGAGGGCCTACAATGAGCAGTTCTTC. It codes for CSASRYSGRAYNEQFF.

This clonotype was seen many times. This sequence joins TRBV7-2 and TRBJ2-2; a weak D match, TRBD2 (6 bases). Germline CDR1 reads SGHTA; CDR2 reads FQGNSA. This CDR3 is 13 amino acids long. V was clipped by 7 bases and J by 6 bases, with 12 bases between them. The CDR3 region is CASKPGASGELFF. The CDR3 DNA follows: TGTGCCAGCAAGCCGGGAGCGTCCGGGGAGCTGTTTTTT.

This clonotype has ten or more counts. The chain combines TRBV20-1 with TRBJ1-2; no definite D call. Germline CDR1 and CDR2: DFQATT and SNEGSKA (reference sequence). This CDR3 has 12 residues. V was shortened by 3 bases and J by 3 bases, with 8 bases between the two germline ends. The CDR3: CSASRPDYGYTF. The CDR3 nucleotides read TGCAGTGCTAGTAGGCCCGACTATGGCTACACCTTC.

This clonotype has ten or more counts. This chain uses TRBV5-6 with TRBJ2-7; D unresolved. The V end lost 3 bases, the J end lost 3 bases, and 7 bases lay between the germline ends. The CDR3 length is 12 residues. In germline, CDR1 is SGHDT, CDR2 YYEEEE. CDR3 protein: CASSSQSYEQYF. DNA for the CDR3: TGTGCCAGCAGCTCCCAAAGCTACGAGCAGTACTTC.

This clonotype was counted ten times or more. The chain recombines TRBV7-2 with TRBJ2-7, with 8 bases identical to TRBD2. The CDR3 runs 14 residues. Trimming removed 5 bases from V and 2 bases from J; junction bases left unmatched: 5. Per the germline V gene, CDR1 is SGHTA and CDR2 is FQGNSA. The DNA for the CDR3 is TGTGCCAGCAGCACCCTAGCGGGTCCCTACGAGCAGTACTTC. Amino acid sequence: CASSTLAGPYEQYF.

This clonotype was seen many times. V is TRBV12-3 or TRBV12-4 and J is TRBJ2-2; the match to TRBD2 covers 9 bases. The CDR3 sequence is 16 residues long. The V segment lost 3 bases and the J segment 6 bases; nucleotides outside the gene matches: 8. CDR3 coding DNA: TGTGCCAGCAGTTTCTCGGCGGCGGGAGGGTCCGGGGAGCTGTTTTTT. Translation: CASSFSAAGGSGELFF.

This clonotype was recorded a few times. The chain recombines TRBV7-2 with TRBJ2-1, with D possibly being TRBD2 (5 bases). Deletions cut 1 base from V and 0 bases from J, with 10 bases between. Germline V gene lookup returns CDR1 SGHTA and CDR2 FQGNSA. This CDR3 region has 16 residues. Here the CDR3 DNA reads TGTGCCAGCAGCTTAGTAGTTCGGGGCTCCTACAATGAGCAGTTCTTC. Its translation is CASSLVVRGSYNEQFF. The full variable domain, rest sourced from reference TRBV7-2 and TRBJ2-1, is GAGVSQSPSNKVTEKGKDVELRCDPISGHTALYWYRQSLGQGLEFLIYFQGNSAPDKSGLPSDRFSAERTGGSVSTLTIQRTQQEDSAVYLCASSLVVRGSYNEQFFGPGTRLTVL.

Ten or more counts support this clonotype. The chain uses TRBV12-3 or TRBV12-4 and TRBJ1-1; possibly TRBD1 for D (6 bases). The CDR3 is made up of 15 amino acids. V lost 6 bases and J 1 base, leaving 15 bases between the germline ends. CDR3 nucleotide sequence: TGTGCCAGCAGCCACTTAACAGGGAGGAACACTGAAGCTTTCTTT. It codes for CASSHLTGRNTEAFF.

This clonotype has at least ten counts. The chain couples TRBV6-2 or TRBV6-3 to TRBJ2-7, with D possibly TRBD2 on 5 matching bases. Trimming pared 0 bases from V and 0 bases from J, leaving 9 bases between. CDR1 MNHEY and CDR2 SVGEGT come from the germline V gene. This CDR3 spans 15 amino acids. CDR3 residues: CASSYSRGISYEQYF. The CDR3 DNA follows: TGTGCCAGCAGTTACTCGCGAGGGATCTCCTACGAGCAGTACTTC.